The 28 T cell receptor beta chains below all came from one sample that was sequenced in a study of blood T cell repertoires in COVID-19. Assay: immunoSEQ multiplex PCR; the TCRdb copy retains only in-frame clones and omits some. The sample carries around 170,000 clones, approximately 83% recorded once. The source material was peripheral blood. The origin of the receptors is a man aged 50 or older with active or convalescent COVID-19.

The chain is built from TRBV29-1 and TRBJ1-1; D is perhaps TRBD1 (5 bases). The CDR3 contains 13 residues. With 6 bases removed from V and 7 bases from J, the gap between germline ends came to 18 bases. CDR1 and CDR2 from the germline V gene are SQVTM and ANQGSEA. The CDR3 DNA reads TGCAGCGTGGATTTCGGGGGGTACAATGAAGCTTTCTTT. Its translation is CSVDFGGYNEAFF.

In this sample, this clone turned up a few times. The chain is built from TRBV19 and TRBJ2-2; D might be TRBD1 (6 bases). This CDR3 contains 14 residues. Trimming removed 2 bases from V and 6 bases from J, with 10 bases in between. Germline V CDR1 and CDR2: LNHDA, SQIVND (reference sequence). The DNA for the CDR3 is TGTGCCAGTAGTATATTCAGGGGCCCCGGGGAGCTGTTTTTT. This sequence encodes CASSIFRGPGELFF.

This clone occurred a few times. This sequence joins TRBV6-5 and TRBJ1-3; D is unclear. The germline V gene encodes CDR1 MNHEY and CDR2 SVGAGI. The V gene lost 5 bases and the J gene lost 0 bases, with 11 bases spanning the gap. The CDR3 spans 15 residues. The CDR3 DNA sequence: TGTGCCAGCAGTCGAGAAGAGAGCTCTGGAAACACCATATATTTT. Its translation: CASSREESSGNTIYF.

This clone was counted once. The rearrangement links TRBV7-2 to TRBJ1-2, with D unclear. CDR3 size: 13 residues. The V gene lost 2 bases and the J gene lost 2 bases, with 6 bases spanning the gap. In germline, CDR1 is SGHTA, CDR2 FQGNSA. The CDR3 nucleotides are TGTGCCAGCAGCTTAATACAGAACTATGGCTACACCTTC. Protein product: CASSLIQNYGYTF.

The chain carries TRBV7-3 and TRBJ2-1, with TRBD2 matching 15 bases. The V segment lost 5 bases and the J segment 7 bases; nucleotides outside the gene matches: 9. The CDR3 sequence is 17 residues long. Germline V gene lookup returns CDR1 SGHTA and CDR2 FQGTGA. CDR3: CASSTNLGTSGGNEQFF. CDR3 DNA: TGTGCCAGCAGCACTAACCTCGGGACTAGCGGGGGGAATGAGCAGTTCTTC. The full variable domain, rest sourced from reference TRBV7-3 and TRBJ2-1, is GAGVSQTPSNKVTEKGKYVELRCDPISGHTALYWYRQSLGQGPEFLIYFQGTGAADDSGLPNDRFFAVRPEGSVSTLKIQRTERGDSAVYLCASSTNLGTSGGNEQFFGPGTRLTVL.

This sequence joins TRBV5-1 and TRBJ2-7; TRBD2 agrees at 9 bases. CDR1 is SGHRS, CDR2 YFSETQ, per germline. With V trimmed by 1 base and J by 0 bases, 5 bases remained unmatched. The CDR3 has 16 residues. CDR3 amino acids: CASSLLTSGPSYEQYF. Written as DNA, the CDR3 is TGCGCCAGCAGCTTGTTAACTAGCGGGCCCTCCTACGAGCAGTACTTC.

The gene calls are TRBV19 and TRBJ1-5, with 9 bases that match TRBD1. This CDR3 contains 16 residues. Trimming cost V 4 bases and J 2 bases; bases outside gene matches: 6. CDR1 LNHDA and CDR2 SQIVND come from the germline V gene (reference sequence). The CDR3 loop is CASSKGTGKGNQPQHF. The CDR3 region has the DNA TGTGCCAGTAGTAAAGGGACAGGGAAGGGCAATCAGCCCCAGCATTTT.

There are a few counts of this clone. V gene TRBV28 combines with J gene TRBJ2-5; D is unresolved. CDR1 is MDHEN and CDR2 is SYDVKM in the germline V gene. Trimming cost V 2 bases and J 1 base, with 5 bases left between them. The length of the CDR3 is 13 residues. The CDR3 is CASSLNTQETQYF. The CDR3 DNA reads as TGTGCCAGCAGTTTAAACACCCAAGAGACCCAGTACTTC.

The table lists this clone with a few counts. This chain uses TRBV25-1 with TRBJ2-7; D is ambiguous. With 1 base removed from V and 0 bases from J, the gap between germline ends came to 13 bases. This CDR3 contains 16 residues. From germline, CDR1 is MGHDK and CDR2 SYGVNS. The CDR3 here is CASSEFERSSSYEQYF. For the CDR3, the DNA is TGTGCCAGCAGTGAATTTGAGCGATCGAGCTCCTACGAGCAGTACTTC.

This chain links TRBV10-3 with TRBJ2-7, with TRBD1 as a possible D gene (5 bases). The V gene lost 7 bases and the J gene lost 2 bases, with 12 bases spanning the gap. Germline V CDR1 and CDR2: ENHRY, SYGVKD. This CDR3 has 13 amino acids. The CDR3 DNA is TGTGCCATCAACGACAGTGGGGCCTACGAGCAGTACTTC. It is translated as CAINDSGAYEQYF.

CDR3 nucleotide sequence: TGTGCCAGCAGACTCTACAGGGGGACCGATCAGCCCCAGCATTTT. As protein: CASRLYRGTDQPQHF. The chain couples TRBV6-5 to TRBJ1-5; 8 nucleotides line up with TRBD1. Germline values: CDR1 MNHEY, CDR2 SVGAGI. V lost 6 bases to trimming and J lost 5 bases; unmatched junction nucleotides: 9. CDR3 length equals 15 residues.

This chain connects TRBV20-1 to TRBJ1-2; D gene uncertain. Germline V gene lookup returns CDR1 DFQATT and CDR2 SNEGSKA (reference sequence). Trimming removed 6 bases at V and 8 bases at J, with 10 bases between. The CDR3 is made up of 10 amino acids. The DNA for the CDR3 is TGCAGTGCCACAACGGGGGGCTACACCTTC. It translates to CSATTGGYTF.

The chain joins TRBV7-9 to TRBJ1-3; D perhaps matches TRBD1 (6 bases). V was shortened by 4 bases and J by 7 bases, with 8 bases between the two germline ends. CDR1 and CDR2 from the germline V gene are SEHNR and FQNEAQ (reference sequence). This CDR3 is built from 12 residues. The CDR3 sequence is CASSSRGNTIYF. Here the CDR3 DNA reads TGTGCCAGCAGCTCGAGGGGGAACACCATATATTTT.

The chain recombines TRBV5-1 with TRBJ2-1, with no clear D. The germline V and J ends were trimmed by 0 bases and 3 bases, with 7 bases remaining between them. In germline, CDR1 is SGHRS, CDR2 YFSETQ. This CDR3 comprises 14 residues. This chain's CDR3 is CASSLVAGYNEQFF. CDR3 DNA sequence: TGCGCCAGCAGCTTGGTTGCCGGCTACAATGAGCAGTTCTTC.

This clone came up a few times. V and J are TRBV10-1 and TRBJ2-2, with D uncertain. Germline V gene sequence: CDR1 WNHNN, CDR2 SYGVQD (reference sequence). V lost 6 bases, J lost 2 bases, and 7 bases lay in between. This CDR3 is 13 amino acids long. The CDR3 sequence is CASRALNTGELFF. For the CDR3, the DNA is TGCGCCAGCAGAGCGTTAAACACCGGGGAGCTGTTTTTT.

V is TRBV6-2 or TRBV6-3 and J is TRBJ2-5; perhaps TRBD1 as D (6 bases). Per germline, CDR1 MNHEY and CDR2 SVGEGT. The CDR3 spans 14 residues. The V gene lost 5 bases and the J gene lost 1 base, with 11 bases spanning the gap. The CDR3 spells CASSPGQIQETQYF. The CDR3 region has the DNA TGTGCCAGCAGTCCCGGACAGATCCAAGAGACCCAGTACTTC.

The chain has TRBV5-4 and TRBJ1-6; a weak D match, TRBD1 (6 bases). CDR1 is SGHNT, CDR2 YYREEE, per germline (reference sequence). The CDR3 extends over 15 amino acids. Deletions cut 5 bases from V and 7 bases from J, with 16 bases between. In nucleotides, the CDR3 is TGTGCCAGCAGTCTCCCAGGGGATTCCAATTCACCCCTCCACTTT. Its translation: CASSLPGDSNSPLHF.

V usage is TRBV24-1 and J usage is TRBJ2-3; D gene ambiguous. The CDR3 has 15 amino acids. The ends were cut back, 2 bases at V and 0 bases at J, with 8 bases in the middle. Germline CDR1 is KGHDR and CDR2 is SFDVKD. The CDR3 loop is CATSDYRRSTDTQYF. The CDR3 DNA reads TGTGCCACCAGTGATTATCGGCGGAGCACAGATACGCAGTATTTT.

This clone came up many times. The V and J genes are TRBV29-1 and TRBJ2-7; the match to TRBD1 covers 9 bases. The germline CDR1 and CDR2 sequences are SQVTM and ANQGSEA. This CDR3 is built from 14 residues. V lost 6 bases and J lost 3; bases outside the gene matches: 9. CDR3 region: CSVTGTGLGYEQYF. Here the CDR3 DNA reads TGCAGCGTCACCGGGACAGGGCTCGGCTACGAGCAGTACTTC.

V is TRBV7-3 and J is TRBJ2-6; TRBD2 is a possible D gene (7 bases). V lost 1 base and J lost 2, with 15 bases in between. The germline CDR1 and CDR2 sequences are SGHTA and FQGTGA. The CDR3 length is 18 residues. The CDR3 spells CASSLNAVGGPGANVLTF. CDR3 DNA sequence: TGTGCCAGCAGCTTAAATGCGGTCGGGGGGCCTGGGGCCAACGTCCTGACTTTC.

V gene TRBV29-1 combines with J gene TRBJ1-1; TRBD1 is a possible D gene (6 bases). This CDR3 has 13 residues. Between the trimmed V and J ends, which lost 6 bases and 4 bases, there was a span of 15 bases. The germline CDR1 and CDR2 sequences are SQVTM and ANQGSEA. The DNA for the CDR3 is TGCAGCGTGAGGGGGTTTTCGGTCACTGAAGCTTTCTTT. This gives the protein CSVRGFSVTEAFF.

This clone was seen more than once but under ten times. CDR3 residues: CASSLGTVDYSPLHF. The CDR3 nucleotides are TGTGCCAGCAGTTTAGGGACAGTGGATTATTCACCCCTCCACTTT. The chain uses TRBV6-5 and TRBJ1-6, with TRBD1 matching 7 bases. Germline loops: CDR1 MNHEY, CDR2 SVGAGI. V gave up 4 bases and J gave up 8 bases; unmatched junction bases: 8. CDR3 size: 15 residues.

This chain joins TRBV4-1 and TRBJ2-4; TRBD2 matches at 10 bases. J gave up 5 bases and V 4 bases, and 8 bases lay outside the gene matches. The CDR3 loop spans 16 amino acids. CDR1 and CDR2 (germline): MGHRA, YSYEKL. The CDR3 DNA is TGCGCCAGCAGCCTAGAGTCCGGGACTAGCGAAAACATTCAGTACTTC. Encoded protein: CASSLESGTSENIQYF.

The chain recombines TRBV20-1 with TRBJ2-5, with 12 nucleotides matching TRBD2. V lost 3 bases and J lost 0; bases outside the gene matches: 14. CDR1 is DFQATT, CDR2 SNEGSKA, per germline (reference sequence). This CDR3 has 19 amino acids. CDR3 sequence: CSASPAGGTSGGYQETQYF. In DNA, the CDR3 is TGCAGTGCTAGTCCTGCGGGAGGAACTAGCGGGGGGTACCAAGAGACCCAGTACTTC.

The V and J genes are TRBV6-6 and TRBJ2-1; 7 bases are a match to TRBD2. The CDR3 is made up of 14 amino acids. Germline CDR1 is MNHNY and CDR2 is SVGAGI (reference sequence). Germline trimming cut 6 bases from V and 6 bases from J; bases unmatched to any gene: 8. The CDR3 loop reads CASSTVPGGNEQFF. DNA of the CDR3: TGTGCCAGCAGCACGGTCCCGGGGGGCAATGAGCAGTTCTTC.

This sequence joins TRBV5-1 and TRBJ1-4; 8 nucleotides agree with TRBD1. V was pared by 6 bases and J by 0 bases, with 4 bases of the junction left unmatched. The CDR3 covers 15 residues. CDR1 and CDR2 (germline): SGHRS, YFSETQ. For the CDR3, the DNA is TGCGCCAGCACCCTACAGGGGGCAACTAATGAAAAACTGTTTTTT. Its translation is CASTLQGATNEKLFF.

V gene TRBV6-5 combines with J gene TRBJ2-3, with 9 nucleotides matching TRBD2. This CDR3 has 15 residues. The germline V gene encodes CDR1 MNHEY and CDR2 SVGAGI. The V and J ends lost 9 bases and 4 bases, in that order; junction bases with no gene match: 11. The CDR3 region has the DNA TGTGCCAGTCATTCTAGCGGGGTGTGGGCAGATACGCAGTATTTT. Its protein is CASHSSGVWADTQYF.

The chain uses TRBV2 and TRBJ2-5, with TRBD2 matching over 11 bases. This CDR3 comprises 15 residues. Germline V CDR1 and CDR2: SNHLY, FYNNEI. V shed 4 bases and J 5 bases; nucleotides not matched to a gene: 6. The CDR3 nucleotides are TGTGCCAGCAGTGTGGGTAGCGGGGGGGCTGAGACCCAGTACTTC. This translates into CASSVGSGGAETQYF.